The 20 T cell receptor beta chains presented below share a single source sample, sequenced in a study of T cells expressing NK-cell markers (dated by TCRdb to 2018 to 2020). The library relied on 5' RACE. For sequencing, an Illumina HiSeq 2000 was employed. After reprocessing by TCRdb, each CDR3 protein sequence is one entry, and no DNA is given. The table for this sample shows fewer than 400,000 distinct CDR3 sequences. The ten largest clones capture around 5.3% of the sample. The sample taken for sequencing was blood T cells: a sorted CD56 or NKG2C T cell subset, CD4+ or CD8+ T cells, or bulk PBMC T cells (not recorded which). These TCRs come from a man aged 18-70 years in good health.

The J gene is TRBJ2-1, the V gene TRBV11-2; checking the TCRdb D call of TRBD2 is not possible without DNA. CDR1 is SGHAT, CDR2 FQNNGV, per germline. The CDR3 sequence is 17 residues long. The CDR3 region is CASSLGRLAGGLIEQFF.

The CDR3 sequence: CASSATFGAPRETQYF. J is TRBJ2-5 and V is TRBV7-8; the TCRdb D gene call, TRBD1, has no DNA to confirm it. Germline V CDR1 and CDR2: SGHVS, FQNEAQ. The length of the CDR3 is 16 residues.

V gene TRBV11-1 combines with J gene TRBJ2-2; TCRdb outputs TRBD2, but without DNA this stays unchecked. The CDR3 is made up of 18 amino acids. The germline gives CDR1 SGHAT, CDR2 FQDESV (reference sequence). Here the CDR3 reads CASSSANTGKRSHGELFF. Full variable domain (rest looked up from reference TRBV11-1 and TRBJ2-2): EAEVAQSPRYKITEKSQAVAFWCDPISGHATLYWYRQILGQGPELLVQFQDESVVDDSQLPKDRFSAERLKGVDSTLKIQPAELGDSAMYLCASSSANTGKRSHGELFFGEGSRLTVL.

The chain has TRBV5-1 and TRBJ2-3; with no DNA, the TCRdb D assignment of TRBD1 cannot be verified. CDR1 and CDR2 from the germline V gene are SGHRS and YFSETQ. This CDR3 is 15 amino acids long. This CDR3 is CASSPGRDFTDTQYF. The full variable domain, with the rest looked up from reference TRBV5-1 and TRBJ2-3, is KAGVTQTPRYLIKTRGQQVTLSCSPISGHRSVSWYQQTPGQGLQFLFEYFSETQRNKGNFPGRFSGRQFSNSRSEMNVSTLELGDSALYLCASSPGRDFTDTQYFGPGTRLTVL.

V gene TRBV28 combines with J gene TRBJ1-5; TCRdb indicates TRBD1, and absent DNA this call remains unverified. Germline V gene data show CDR1 as MDHEN and CDR2 as SYDVKM. The CDR3 runs to 15 residues. The CDR3 spells CASTNRGVGNQPQHF.

V is TRBV24-1 and J is TRBJ2-2; no DNA is available, so the TRBD1 call from TCRdb remains unchecked. Germline CDR1 KGHDR, CDR2 SFDVKD. This CDR3 is 17 amino acids long. The CDR3: CATSNHLGEGGTGELFF.

This chain uses TRBV7-2 with TRBJ2-2; the TCRdb D gene call, TRBD2, has no DNA to confirm it. Germline V gene sequence: CDR1 SGHTA, CDR2 FQGNSA. The CDR3 is 16 amino acids. CDR3 sequence: CASSFTGTQNTGELFF. The whole variable domain, remainder taken from reference TRBV7-2 and TRBJ2-2, is GAGVSQSPSNKVTEKGKDVELRCDPISGHTALYWYRQSLGQGLEFLIYFQGNSAPDKSGLPSDRFSAERTGGSVSTLTIQRTQQEDSAVYLCASSFTGTQNTGELFFGEGSRLTVL.

The chain joins TRBV4-1 to TRBJ2-3; checking the TCRdb D call of TRBD2 is not possible without DNA. Germline CDR1 reads MGHRA; CDR2 reads YSYEKL. The CDR3 sequence is 16 residues long. CDR3 residues: CASSQISGGAAGTQYF.

The CDR3 here is CSAGRDRVDGYTF. The chain links TRBV20-1 to TRBJ1-2; the TCRdb D gene call, TRBD1, has no DNA to confirm it. The CDR3 loop spans 13 amino acids. Looked up from germline, CDR1 is DFQATT and CDR2 is SNEGSKA (reference sequence).

The V and J genes are TRBV28 and TRBJ1-1; the TRBD1 assignment by TCRdb is unverifiable without DNA. The germline gives CDR1 MDHEN, CDR2 SYDVKM. The CDR3 totals 14 residues. CDR3 region: CASSSSGTGRRAFF.

This chain links TRBV5-1 with TRBJ2-3; the D call from TCRdb, TRBD1, cannot be confirmed without DNA. CDR3 length: 15 amino acids. Germline V gene sequence: CDR1 SGHRS, CDR2 YFSETQ. The CDR3 spells CASSPTSPLTDTQYF. The full variable domain, with the rest looked up from reference TRBV5-1 and TRBJ2-3, is KAGVTQTPRYLIKTRGQQVTLSCSPISGHRSVSWYQQTPGQGLQFLFEYFSETQRNKGNFPGRFSGRQFSNSRSEMNVSTLELGDSALYLCASSPTSPLTDTQYFGPGTRLTVL.

The rearrangement uses TRBV27 and TRBJ1-1; TCRdb's D gene call, TRBD1, goes unchecked for lack of DNA. This CDR3 is 14 amino acids long. From germline, CDR1 is MNHEY and CDR2 SMNVEV (reference sequence). CDR3: CASSLHSPGTEAFF.

The CDR3 spells CASSPEGTGGAFF. The chain is built from TRBV5-1 and TRBJ1-1; the D gene TCRdb calls, TRBD1, cannot be checked with no DNA. The CDR3 covers 13 residues. Per germline, CDR1 SGHRS and CDR2 YFSETQ.

J is TRBJ2-6 and V is TRBV6-1. The CDR3 runs 15 residues. From germline, CDR1 is MNHNS and CDR2 SASEGT. CDR3 protein: CASSERSPGANVLTF.

This rearrangement joins TRBV12-3 or TRBV12-4 to TRBJ2-5; TCRdb returns TRBD1, unconfirmable since there is no DNA. The CDR3 is 15 residues long. CDR3 sequence: CASSFSGVTQETQYF.

V and J are TRBV5-1 and TRBJ1-1; TCRdb reports TRBD1, a call that lacks DNA to check it against. This CDR3 has 15 residues. CDR1 is SGHRS, CDR2 YFSETQ, per germline. The CDR3 sequence is CASSRQGARNTEAFF.

The chain employs TRBV6-1 and TRBJ2-2; checking the TCRdb D call of TRBD1 is not possible without DNA. Germline V gene sequence: CDR1 MNHNS, CDR2 SASEGT. The CDR3 sequence is 15 residues long. The CDR3 spells CASSASWGSPGELFF.

This rearrangement joins TRBV12-2 to TRBJ1-6; lacking DNA, the TRBD1 call made by TCRdb goes unchecked. TRBV12-2 is a recognized pseudogene. This CDR3 region has 16 residues. The CDR3 loop reads CASRLARGNANSPLHF.

The chain has TRBV20-1 and TRBJ1-3. CDR3 length: 13 residues. CDR1 and CDR2 from the germline V gene are DFQATT and SNEGSKA (reference sequence). CDR3 sequence reads: CSVAELSGNTIYF.

This chain links TRBV5-1 with TRBJ2-2; lacking DNA, the TRBD1 call made by TCRdb goes unchecked. CDR1 SGHRS and CDR2 YFSETQ come from the germline V gene. The CDR3 totals 16 residues. CDR3 in amino acids: CASNPQGGLGTGELFF.